Each of the 22 T cell receptor beta chains below was sequenced from the same sample in a study of blood T cells in healthy people across ages. Then a second PCR, running about 7 to 11 cycles, was carried out with a sample-barcoded 5' primer and a J-beta primer mix. Via MiXCR, TCRdb re-called the 5' RACE reads, giving one row per CDR3 protein. The data show 1.5 million to 2 million distinct CDR3 sequences, roughly 28% seen once. The sequenced sample consisted of blood. These receptors came from a woman younger than 45 in good health.

This clonotype was recorded at least ten times. This sequence joins TRBV7-2 and TRBJ2-1; 7 bases fit TRBD2. J lost 2 bases, V lost 1 base, and 2 bases had no gene match. CDR1 and CDR2 from the germline V gene are SGHTA and FQGNSA. The CDR3 totals 15 residues. CDR3: CASSLGGGPYNEQFF. Written as DNA, the CDR3 is TGTGCCAGCAGCTTAGGCGGGGGACCCTACAATGAGCAGTTCTTC.

Points on this clonotype: At one of its ends the junction is not consistent with the germline gene, which may arise from a read error. This chain links TRBV29-1 with TRBJ1-4; a weak D match, TRBD1 (5 bases). Germline-derived CDR1 and CDR2 are SQVTM and ANQGSEA. This CDR3 spans 14 amino acids. The DNA of the CDR3 is TGCAGCGTTCGGGACGGAACAACTAATAAAAAACTGTTTTTT. The encoded protein is CSVRDGTTNKKLFF.

The chain recombines TRBV28 with TRBJ2-5; possibly TRBD1 or TRBD2 for D (5 bases each). CDR1 is MDHEN and CDR2 is SYDVKM in the germline V gene. Trimming cost V 8 bases and J 11 bases, with 30 bases left between them. This CDR3 spans 16 amino acids. CDR3 sequence reads: CASAPGDLGGAMGQYF. In DNA, the CDR3 is TGTGCCAGCGCACCCGGGGATCTTGGGGGAGCTATGGGGCAGTACTTC.

A word on this clonotype: The germline gene is not matched at one end of the junction; a read error may be the cause. The chain recombines TRBV6-5 with TRBJ1-2, with TRBD1 matching over 7 bases. This CDR3 has 16 amino acids. CDR1 is MNHEY, CDR2 SVGAGI, per germline. As DNA, the CDR3 is TGTGCCAGCAGGAGGGGGACAGCCACTCCTAACTATAGCTACACCTTC. Translating gives CASRRGTATPNYSYTF.

This clonotype was found many times. The CDR3 sequence is CASSPGLRSGANVLTF. The CDR3 DNA is TGCGCCAGCAGCCCGGGACTTCGCTCTGGGGCCAACGTCCTGACTTTC. V is TRBV5-1 and J is TRBJ2-6; D may be TRBD2 (6 bases). The germline V and J ends were trimmed by 4 bases and 0 bases, with 11 bases remaining between them. The CDR3 spans 16 residues. Germline V gives CDR1 SGHRS, CDR2 YFSETQ. Filled out from reference TRBV5-1 and TRBJ2-6, the complete variable domain reads KAGVTQTPRYLIKTRGQQVTLSCSPISGHRSVSWYQQTPGQGLQFLFEYFSETQRNKGNFPGRFSGRQFSNSRSEMNVSTLELGDSALYLCASSPGLRSGANVLTFGAGSRLTVL.

On this clonotype itself: Since a much larger clone is just one base distant, this may be a read error. The V gene is TRBV20-1, the J gene TRBJ2-1; D is unresolved. The better agreement between TRBJ2-7 and the DNA end casts doubt on the J call. The germline V gene has CDR1 DFQATT and CDR2 SNEGSKA (reference sequence). The length of the CDR3 is 20 residues. DNA for the CDR3: TGCAGTGCTAGAGGCAACCGGCCGGGTGGTTCCATAGTCTCCTACAATGAGCAGTACTTC. Protein sequence: CSARGNRPGGSIVSYNEQYF.

This clonotype was observed a few times. The chain carries TRBV6-4 and TRBJ2-3; 14 bases are shared with TRBD2. The germline gives CDR1 MRHNA, CDR2 SNTAGT. CDR3 length equals 11 residues. J lost 13 bases, V lost 8 bases, and 2 bases had no gene match. CDR3: CASRGLAGEYF. CDR3 nucleotides: TGTGCCAGCCGGGGACTAGCGGGAGAGTATTTT.

V gene TRBV7-9 combines with J gene TRBJ2-1; 9 nucleotides agree with TRBD2. Germline V lookup: CDR1 SEHNR, CDR2 FQNEAQ (reference sequence). The V and J ends lost 6 bases and 10 bases, in that order; junction bases with no gene match: 10. CDR3 length equals 14 residues. The CDR3 nucleotides read TGTGCCAGCAGTGCTAGCGGGGTCTCCTACGAGCAGTTCTTC. Translating it yields CASSASGVSYEQFF.

This clonotype appeared many times. The chain combines TRBV10-3 with TRBJ2-7; TRBD2 is a possible D gene (7 bases). V lost 0 bases, J lost 2 bases, and 11 bases lay in between. Looked up from germline, CDR1 is ENHRY and CDR2 is SYGVKD. The CDR3 is 15 amino acids. CDR3: CAISESGGPTYEQYF. The DNA of the CDR3 is TGTGCCATCAGTGAGTCGGGGGGGCCAACCTACGAGCAGTACTTC.

This clonotype was recorded a few times. The rearrangement joins TRBV20-1 to TRBJ2-5, with D perhaps TRBD2 (5 bases). V was pared by 2 bases and J by 3 bases, with 13 bases between. The CDR3 contains 14 residues. The germline V gene encodes CDR1 DFQATT and CDR2 SNEGSKA (reference sequence). CDR3 DNA: TGCAGTGCTAGACTTGGACTGGCAAAAGAGACCCAGTACTTC. Translating gives CSARLGLAKETQYF.

J is TRBJ1-1 and V is TRBV12-3 or TRBV12-4; the D gene is possibly TRBD1 (6 bases). The V end was cut by 6 bases, the J end by 1 base, with 12 bases between. This CDR3 is 14 amino acids long. The CDR3 spells CASRPGHSNTEAFF. Here the CDR3 DNA reads TGTGCCAGCAGGCCGGGACACTCGAACACTGAAGCTTTCTTT.

This chain uses TRBV7-9 with TRBJ2-1, with D perhaps assigned TRBD1 or TRBD2 (6 bases each). The V end lost 8 bases, the J end lost 2 bases, and 22 bases lay between the germline ends. Germline lookup yields CDR1 SEHNR and CDR2 FQNEAQ (reference sequence). The CDR3 extends over 17 amino acids. Written as DNA, the CDR3 is TGTGCCAGCTCCTTAAGCCCAAGCCGGGGGCCCTACAATGAGCAGTTCTTC. Its translation: CASSLSPSRGPYNEQFF.

This clonotype appeared a few times. V gene TRBV20-1 combines with J gene TRBJ2-3, with D hard to call. The CDR3 runs 13 residues. V lost 5 bases, J lost 0 bases, and 9 bases lay in between. CDR1 and CDR2 (germline): DFQATT, SNEGSKA (reference sequence). CDR3 bases: TGCAGTGCTTTAGCTACTAGCACAGATACGCAGTATTTT. Its protein product is CSALATSTDTQYF.

This clonotype was picked up a small number of times. The genes are TRBV2 and TRBJ2-7; 8 bases are a match to TRBD2. Germline values: CDR1 SNHLY, CDR2 FYNNEI. The CDR3 is made up of 16 amino acids. Unmatched junction bases numbered 11, after V lost 3 bases and J lost 4 bases. The CDR3: CASSDISSGGVYEQYF. CDR3 nucleotides: TGTGCCAGCAGTGACATTTCGAGCGGGGGAGTTTACGAGCAGTACTTC.

This clonotype was observed a handful of times. The chain recombines TRBV20-1 with TRBJ2-1; D gene uncertain. The CDR3 is made up of 14 amino acids. The ends were cut back, 5 bases at V and 0 bases at J, with 11 bases in the middle. Germline V lookup: CDR1 DFQATT, CDR2 SNEGSKA (reference sequence). CDR3 in amino acids: CSAPTVSSYNEQFF. The CDR3, as DNA: TGCAGTGCTCCGACCGTTAGCTCCTACAATGAGCAGTTCTTC.

This clonotype has only a few counts. J is TRBJ1-1 and V is TRBV6-5; no clear D gene. CDR1 and CDR2 from the germline V gene are MNHEY and SVGAGI. This CDR3 region has 13 residues. Trimming removed 6 bases from V and 8 bases from J, with 16 bases in between. CDR3 sequence reads: CASSPAWMLEAFF. DNA of the CDR3: TGTGCCAGCAGCCCTGCGTGGATGTTAGAAGCTTTCTTT.

This clonotype was counted only a few times. In nucleotides, the CDR3 is TGCGCCAGCAGCTTGGGGGACAGCCCCGGTAGGCAGTATTTT. Translating gives CASSLGDSPGRQYF. This chain connects TRBV5-1 to TRBJ2-3; 7 nucleotides line up with TRBD1. From germline, CDR1 is SGHRS and CDR2 YFSETQ. This CDR3 is 14 amino acids long. The V segment lost 0 bases and the J segment 11 bases; nucleotides outside the gene matches: 9.

The sample holds a few counts of this clonotype. The chain combines TRBV30 with TRBJ2-5; D is possibly TRBD2 (7 bases). Trimming removed 4 bases at V and 5 bases at J, with 20 bases between. Germline CDR1 is GTSNPN and CDR2 is SVGIG (reference sequence). The CDR3 has 15 amino acids. CDR3 nucleotides: TGTGCCTGGACGGGGGGCGGTACCCCTGGGGAGACCCAGTACTTC. Its protein is CAWTGGGTPGETQYF.

This clonotype has more than one count but fewer than ten. The genes are TRBV5-1 and TRBJ2-4, with 7 bases lining up with TRBD1. The trim removed 3 bases at V and 0 bases at J, leaving 6 bases unmatched. The CDR3 is 16 residues long. Germline loops: CDR1 SGHRS, CDR2 YFSETQ. In DNA, the CDR3 is TGCGCCAGCAGCTCCGACAGGGCGAGAGCCAAAAACATTCAGTACTTC. The encoded protein is CASSSDRARAKNIQYF. Full variable domain (rest looked up from reference TRBV5-1 and TRBJ2-4): KAGVTQTPRYLIKTRGQQVTLSCSPISGHRSVSWYQQTPGQGLQFLFEYFSETQRNKGNFPGRFSGRQFSNSRSEMNVSTLELGDSALYLCASSSDRARAKNIQYFGAGTRLSVL.

The V gene is TRBV2, the J gene TRBJ1-6; D unclear. This CDR3 region has 15 residues. Per germline, CDR1 SNHLY and CDR2 FYNNEI. V dropped 0 bases and J dropped 5 bases, with 8 bases sitting between them. CDR3 bases: TGTGCCAGCAGTGAAGCAGTCCGGAATAATTCACCCCTCCACTTT. Amino acid sequence: CASSEAVRNNSPLHF.

This clonotype has a handful of counts. The CDR3 reads CSARSLSSYNEQFF. Here the CDR3 DNA reads TGCAGTGCGCGATCTCTTAGCTCCTACAATGAGCAGTTCTTC. J is TRBJ2-1 and V is TRBV20-1, with D hard to call. The length of the CDR3 is 14 residues. Per the germline V gene, CDR1 is DFQATT and CDR2 is SNEGSKA (reference sequence). The V gene lost 6 bases and the J gene lost 0 bases, with 12 bases spanning the gap.

This clonotype came up a few times. The chain joins TRBV3-1 to TRBJ2-3; 10 bases agree with TRBD2. The CDR3 consists of 15 residues. Germline V gene sequence: CDR1 LGHDT, CDR2 YNNKEL (reference sequence). The V segment lost 3 bases and the J segment 4 bases; nucleotides outside the gene matches: 4. The DNA of the CDR3 is TGTGCCAGCAGCCATGGGCTAGCGGGGGCAGATACGCAGTATTTT. This sequence encodes CASSHGLAGADTQYF.